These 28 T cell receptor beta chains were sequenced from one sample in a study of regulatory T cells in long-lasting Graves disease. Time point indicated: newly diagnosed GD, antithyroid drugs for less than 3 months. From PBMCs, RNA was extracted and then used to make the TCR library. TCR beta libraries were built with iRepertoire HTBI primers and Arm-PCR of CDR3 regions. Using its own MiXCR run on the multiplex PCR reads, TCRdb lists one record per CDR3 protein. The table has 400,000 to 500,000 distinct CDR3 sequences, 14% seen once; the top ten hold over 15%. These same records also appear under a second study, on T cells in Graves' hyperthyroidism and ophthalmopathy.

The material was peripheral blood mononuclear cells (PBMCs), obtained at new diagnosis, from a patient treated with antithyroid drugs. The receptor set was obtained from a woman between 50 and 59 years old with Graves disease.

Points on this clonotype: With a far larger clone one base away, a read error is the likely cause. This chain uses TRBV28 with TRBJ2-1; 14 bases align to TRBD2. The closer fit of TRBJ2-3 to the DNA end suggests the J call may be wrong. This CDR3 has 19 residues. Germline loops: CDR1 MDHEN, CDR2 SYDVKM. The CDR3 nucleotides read TGTGCCAGCAGTTTCGCCAGGACTAGCGGGAGGCCTTCCACAGATACGCAGTATTTT. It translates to CASSFARTSGRPSTDTQYF.

The CDR3 DNA sequence: TGCGCCAGCAGGTTTAGCGACGTCTCTGGAAACACCATATATTTT. Translation: CASRFSDVSGNTIYF. V and J are TRBV5-1 and TRBJ1-3; D gene ambiguous. Germline CDR1 SGHRS, CDR2 YFSETQ. This CDR3 has 15 residues. V was shortened by 5 bases and J by 0 bases, with 12 bases between the two germline ends.

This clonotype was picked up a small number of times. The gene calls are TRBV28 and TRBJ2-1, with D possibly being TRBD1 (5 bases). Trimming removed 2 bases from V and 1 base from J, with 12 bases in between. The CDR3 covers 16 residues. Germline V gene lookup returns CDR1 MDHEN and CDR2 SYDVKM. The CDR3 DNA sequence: TGTGCCAGCAGTTTAATGACAGTACTATCCTACAATGAGCAGTTCTTC. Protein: CASSLMTVLSYNEQFF.

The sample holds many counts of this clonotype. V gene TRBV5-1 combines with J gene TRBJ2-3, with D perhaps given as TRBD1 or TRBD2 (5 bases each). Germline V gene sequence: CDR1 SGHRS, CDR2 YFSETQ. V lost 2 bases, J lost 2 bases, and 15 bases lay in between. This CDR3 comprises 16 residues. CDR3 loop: CASSFTWDRVTDTQYF. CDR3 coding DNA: TGCGCCAGCAGCTTCACCTGGGACCGAGTCACAGATACGCAGTATTTT.

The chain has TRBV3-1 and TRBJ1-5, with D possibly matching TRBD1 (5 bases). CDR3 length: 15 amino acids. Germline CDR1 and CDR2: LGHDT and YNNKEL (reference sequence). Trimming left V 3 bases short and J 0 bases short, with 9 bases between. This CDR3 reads CASSQGQVSNQPQHF. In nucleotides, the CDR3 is TGTGCCAGCAGCCAGGGGCAAGTTAGCAATCAGCCCCAGCATTTT.

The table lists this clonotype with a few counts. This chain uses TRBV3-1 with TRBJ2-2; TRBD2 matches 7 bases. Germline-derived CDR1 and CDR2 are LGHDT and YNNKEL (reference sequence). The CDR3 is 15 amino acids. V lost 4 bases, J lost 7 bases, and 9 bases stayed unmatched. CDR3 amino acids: CASSRPGEGYGELFF. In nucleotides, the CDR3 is TGTGCCAGCAGCCGTCCGGGGGAGGGTTACGGGGAGCTGTTTTTT. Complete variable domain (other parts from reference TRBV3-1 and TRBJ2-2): DTAVSQTPKYLVTQMGNDKSIKCEQNLGHDTMYWYKQDSKKFLKIMFSYNNKELIINETVPNRFSPKSPDKAHLNLHINSLELGDSAVYFCASSRPGEGYGELFFGEGSRLTVL.

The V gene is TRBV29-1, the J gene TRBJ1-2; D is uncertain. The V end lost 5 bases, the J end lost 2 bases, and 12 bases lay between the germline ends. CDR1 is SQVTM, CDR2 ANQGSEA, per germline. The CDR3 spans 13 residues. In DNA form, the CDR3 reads TGCAGCGTTACGAAGGACGGAAACTATGGCTACACCTTC. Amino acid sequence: CSVTKDGNYGYTF.

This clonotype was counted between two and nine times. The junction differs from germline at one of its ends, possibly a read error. The CDR3 DNA sequence: TGTGCCAGCACCAATACTCAAACGGGCCTCCCTTCTGGAAACACCATATATTTT. It is translated as CASTNTQTGLPSGNTIYF. The V and J genes are TRBV5-1 and TRBJ1-3; D is unclear. The CDR3 covers 18 residues. Germline values: CDR1 SGHRS, CDR2 YFSETQ.

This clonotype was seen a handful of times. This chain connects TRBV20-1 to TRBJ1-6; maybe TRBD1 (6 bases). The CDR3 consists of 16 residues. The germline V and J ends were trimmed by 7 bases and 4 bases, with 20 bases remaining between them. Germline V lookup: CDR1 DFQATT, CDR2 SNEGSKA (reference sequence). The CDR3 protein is CSVPPSGAGYNSPLHF. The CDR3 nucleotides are TGCAGTGTACCCCCCTCGGGGGCAGGATATAATTCACCCCTCCACTTT.

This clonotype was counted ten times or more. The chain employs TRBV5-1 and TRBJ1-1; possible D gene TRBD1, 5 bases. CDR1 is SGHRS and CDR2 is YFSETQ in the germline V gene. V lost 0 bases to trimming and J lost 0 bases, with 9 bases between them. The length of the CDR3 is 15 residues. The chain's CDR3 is CASSLEEGLNTEAFF. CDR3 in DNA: TGCGCCAGCAGCTTGGAGGAGGGGCTGAACACTGAAGCTTTCTTT.

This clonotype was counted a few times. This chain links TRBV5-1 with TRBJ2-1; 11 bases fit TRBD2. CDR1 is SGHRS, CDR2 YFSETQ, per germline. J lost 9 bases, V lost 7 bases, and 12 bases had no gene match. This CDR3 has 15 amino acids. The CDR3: CASVSTSGNRGEQFF. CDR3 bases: TGCGCCAGCGTCTCGACTAGCGGGAACCGGGGTGAGCAGTTCTTC.

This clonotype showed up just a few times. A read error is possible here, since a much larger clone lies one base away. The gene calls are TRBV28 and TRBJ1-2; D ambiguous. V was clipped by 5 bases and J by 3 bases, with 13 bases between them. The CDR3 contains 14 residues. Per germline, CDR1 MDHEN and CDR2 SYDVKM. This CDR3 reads CASSQVGQDYGYTF. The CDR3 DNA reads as TGTGCCAGCAGTCAAGTCGGGCAGGACTATGGCTACACCTTC.

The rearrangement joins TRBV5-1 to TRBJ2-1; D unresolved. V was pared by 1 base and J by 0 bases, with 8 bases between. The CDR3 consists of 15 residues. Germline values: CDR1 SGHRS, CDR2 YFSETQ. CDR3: CASSLPTSSYNEQFF. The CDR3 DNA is TGCGCCAGCAGCTTGCCTACCAGCTCCTACAATGAGCAGTTCTTC.

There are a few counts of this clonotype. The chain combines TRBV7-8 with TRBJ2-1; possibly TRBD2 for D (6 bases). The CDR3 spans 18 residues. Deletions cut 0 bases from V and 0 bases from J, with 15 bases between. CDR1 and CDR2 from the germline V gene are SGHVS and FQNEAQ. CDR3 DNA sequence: TGTGCCAGCAGCTTAGCTGACCTTAGCGGCTACTCCTACAATGAGCAGTTCTTC. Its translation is CASSLADLSGYSYNEQFF.

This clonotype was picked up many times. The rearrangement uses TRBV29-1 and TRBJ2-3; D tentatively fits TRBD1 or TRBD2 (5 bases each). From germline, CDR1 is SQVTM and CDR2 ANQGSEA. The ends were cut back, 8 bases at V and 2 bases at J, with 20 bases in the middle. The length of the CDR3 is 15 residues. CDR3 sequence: CSTRGEVGTTDTQYF. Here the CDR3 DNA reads TGCAGCACACGAGGGGAAGTAGGGACCACAGATACGCAGTATTTT.

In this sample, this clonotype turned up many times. The CDR3 reads CASSYSASGTPYEQYF. The CDR3 DNA follows: TGTGCCAGCAGTTACTCGGCTAGCGGGACTCCCTACGAGCAGTACTTC. The V and J genes are TRBV6-5 and TRBJ2-7, with TRBD2 matching 9 bases. J lost 2 bases, V lost 0 bases, and 5 bases had no gene match. Germline V gene lookup returns CDR1 MNHEY and CDR2 SVGAGI. This CDR3 contains 16 residues.

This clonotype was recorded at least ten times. The CDR3: CASSLEGPDSYNEQFF. CDR3 DNA: TGTGCCAGCAGCTTAGAAGGTCCGGACTCCTACAATGAGCAGTTCTTC. The chain couples TRBV11-2 to TRBJ2-1; D remains ambiguous. This CDR3 spans 16 amino acids. V was clipped by 0 bases and J by 0 bases, with 9 bases between them. Germline CDR1 SGHAT, CDR2 FQNNGV.

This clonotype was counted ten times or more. The CDR3: CASSYSSSGRYYEQYF. For the CDR3, the DNA is TGTGCCAGCAGTTACTCATCTAGCGGGCGCTACTACGAGCAGTACTTC. J is TRBJ2-7 and V is TRBV6-5; 8 bases map to TRBD2. CDR3 size: 16 residues. The junction had 7 bases not matched to a gene; V was cut back by 0 bases and J by 3 bases. The germline V gene has CDR1 MNHEY and CDR2 SVGAGI.

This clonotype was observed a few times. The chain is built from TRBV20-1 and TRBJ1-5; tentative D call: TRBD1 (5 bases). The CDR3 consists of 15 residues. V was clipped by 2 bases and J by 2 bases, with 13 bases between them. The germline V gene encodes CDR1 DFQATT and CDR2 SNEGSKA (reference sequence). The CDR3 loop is CSARLAGSGNQPQHF. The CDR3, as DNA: TGCAGTGCTAGACTAGCAGGGTCCGGCAATCAGCCCCAGCATTTT.

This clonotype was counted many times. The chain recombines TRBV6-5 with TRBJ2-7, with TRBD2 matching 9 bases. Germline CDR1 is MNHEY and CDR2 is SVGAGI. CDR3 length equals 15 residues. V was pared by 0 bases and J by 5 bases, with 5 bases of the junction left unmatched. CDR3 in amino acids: CASSYSAAGGHEQYF. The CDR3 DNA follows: TGTGCCAGCAGTTACTCAGCAGCGGGAGGCCACGAGCAGTACTTC.

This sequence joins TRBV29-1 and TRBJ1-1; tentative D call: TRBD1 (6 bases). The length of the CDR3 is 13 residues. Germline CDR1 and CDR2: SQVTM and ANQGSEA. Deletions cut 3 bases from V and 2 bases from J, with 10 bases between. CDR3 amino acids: CSVEGGLNTEAFF. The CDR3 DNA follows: TGCAGCGTTGAGGGGGGGCTTAACACTGAAGCTTTCTTT.

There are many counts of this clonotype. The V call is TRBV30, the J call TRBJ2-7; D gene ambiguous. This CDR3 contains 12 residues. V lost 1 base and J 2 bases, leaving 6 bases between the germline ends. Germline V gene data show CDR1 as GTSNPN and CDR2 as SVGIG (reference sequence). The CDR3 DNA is TGTGCCTGGAGTGGCCAGCCCTACGAGCAGTACTTC. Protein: CAWSGQPYEQYF.

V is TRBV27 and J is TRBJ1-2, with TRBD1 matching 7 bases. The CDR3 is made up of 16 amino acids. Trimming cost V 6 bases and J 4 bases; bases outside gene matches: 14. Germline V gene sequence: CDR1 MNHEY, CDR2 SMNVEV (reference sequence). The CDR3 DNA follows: TGTGCCAGCAGACCTGATACAGGGGCGGCGGGCTATGGCTACACCTTC. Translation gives CASRPDTGAAGYGYTF.

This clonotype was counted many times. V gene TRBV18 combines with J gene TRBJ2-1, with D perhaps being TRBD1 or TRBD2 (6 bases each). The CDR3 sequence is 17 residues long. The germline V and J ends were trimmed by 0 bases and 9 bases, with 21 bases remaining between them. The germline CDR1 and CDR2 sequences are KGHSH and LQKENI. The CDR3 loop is CASSPPGQGGGPSEQFF. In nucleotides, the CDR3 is TGTGCCAGCTCACCACCGGGCCAAGGGGGAGGTCCCAGTGAGCAGTTCTTC.

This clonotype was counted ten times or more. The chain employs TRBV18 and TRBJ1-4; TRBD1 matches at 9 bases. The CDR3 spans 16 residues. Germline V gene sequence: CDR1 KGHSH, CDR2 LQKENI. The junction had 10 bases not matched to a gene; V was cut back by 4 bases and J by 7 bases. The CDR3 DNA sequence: TGTGCCAGCTCACAGTCCGACAGGGGGAGCGGTGAAAAACTGTTTTTT. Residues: CASSQSDRGSGEKLFF.

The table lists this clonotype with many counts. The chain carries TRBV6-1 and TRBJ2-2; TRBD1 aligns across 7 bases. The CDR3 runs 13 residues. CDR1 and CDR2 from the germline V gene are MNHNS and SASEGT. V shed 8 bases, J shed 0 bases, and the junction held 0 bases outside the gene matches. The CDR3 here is CASGQANTGELFF. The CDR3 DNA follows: TGTGCCAGCGGACAGGCGAACACCGGGGAGCTGTTTTTT.

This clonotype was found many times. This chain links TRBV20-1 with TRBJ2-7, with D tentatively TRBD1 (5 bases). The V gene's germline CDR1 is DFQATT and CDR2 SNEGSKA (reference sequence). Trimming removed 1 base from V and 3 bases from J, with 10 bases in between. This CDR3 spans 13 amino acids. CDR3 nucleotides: TGCAGTGCTAGAGGGGGCCCACTCTACGAGCAGTACTTC. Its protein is CSARGGPLYEQYF.

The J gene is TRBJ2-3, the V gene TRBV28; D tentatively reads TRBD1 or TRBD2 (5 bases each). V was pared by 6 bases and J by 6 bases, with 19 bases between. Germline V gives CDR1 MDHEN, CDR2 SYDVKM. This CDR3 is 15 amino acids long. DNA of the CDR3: TGTGCCAGCAGCACTCCGGGACGTCCTGAGGATACGCAGTATTTT. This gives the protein CASSTPGRPEDTQYF.